The 23 T cell receptor beta chains below were found in one sample sequenced in a study of OX40 agonist ivuxolimab in advanced cancers. Measured with immunoSEQ multiplex PCR; TCRdb has only the in-frame clones, and not every one. Among about 80,000 clones listed, roughly 84% were seen once. Sequenced here: CD4+ or CD8+ T cells sorted from blood, sampled in a trial of the OX40 agonist ivuxolimab. The origin of the receptors is an adult with an advanced solid tumor such as melanoma, head and neck, liver or kidney cancer.

This chain joins TRBV7-2 and TRBJ2-1, with unresolved D. The ends were cut back, 7 bases at V and 10 bases at J, with 17 bases in the middle. The CDR3 covers 13 residues. Germline V gene data show CDR1 as SGHTA and CDR2 as FQGNSA. Written as DNA, the CDR3 is TGTGCCAGCACCAGGTCTGGGCAGCCAGAGCAGTTCTTC. It yields the protein CASTRSGQPEQFF.

CDR3 amino acids: CASSTQTGNYGYTF. CDR3 nucleotides: TGTGCCAGCAGTACCCAGACAGGCAACTATGGCTACACCTTC. This chain joins TRBV28 and TRBJ1-2; D may be TRBD1 (6 bases). CDR1 and CDR2 from the germline V gene are MDHEN and SYDVKM. V lost 5 bases, J lost 2 bases, and 12 bases lay in between. This CDR3 region has 14 residues.

This clone has a single count. The V call is TRBV9, the J call TRBJ2-2; perhaps D is TRBD1 or TRBD2 (5 bases each). Germline values: CDR1 SGDLS, CDR2 YYNGEE. This CDR3 is built from 15 residues. The germline V and J ends were trimmed by 4 bases and 7 bases, with 17 bases remaining between them. CDR3 coding DNA: TGTGCCAGCAGCCCGGCCTCGGGGCAGGGCGGGGAGCTGTTTTTT. It is translated as CASSPASGQGGELFF.

V is TRBV5-6 and J is TRBJ2-1; tentative D call: TRBD2 (6 bases). CDR3 length equals 12 residues. Trimming removed 4 bases at V and 9 bases at J, with 11 bases between. Per germline, CDR1 SGHDT and CDR2 YYEEEE. Here the CDR3 DNA reads TGTGCCAGCAGCGGAGGGTTCGGTGAGCAGTTCTTC. Protein sequence: CASSGGFGEQFF.

The chain uses TRBV5-1 and TRBJ2-1; D ambiguous. V lost 6 bases to trimming and J lost 2 bases, with 15 bases between them. Looked up from germline, CDR1 is SGHRS and CDR2 is YFSETQ. The length of the CDR3 is 15 residues. The CDR3 bases are TGCGCCAGCATCGTTGACTCGAGGACCTACAATGAGCAGTTCTTC. Translating it yields CASIVDSRTYNEQFF.

The CDR3 region has the DNA TGCAGCGTTCGAAGTCTGGGGGGAGGGACCCAGTACTTC. Amino acid sequence: CSVRSLGGGTQYF. The chain employs TRBV29-1 and TRBJ2-5, with D tentatively TRBD2 (6 bases). V lost 5 bases to trimming and J lost 7 bases, with 17 bases between them. This CDR3 contains 13 residues. Germline loops: CDR1 SQVTM, CDR2 ANQGSEA.

The J gene is TRBJ2-3, the V gene TRBV11-3; D might be TRBD1 (6 bases). Germline V gene lookup returns CDR1 SGHNT and CDR2 YENEEA. V was pared by 7 bases and J by 5 bases, with 16 bases between. The CDR3 totals 14 residues. This CDR3 reads CASTTTGHQDTQYF. CDR3 nucleotides: TGTGCCAGCACCACAACAGGGCATCAAGATACGCAGTATTTT.

The chain recombines TRBV5-5 with TRBJ1-4; 12 nucleotides match TRBD1. This CDR3 has 17 residues. Germline CDR1 SGHKS, CDR2 YYEKEE (reference sequence). Germline trimming cut 3 bases from V and 4 bases from J; bases unmatched to any gene: 7. The CDR3 coding sequence is TGTGCCAGCAGCTCCGGAGGGACAGGGGGCGTTAATGAAAAACTGTTTTTT. This translates into CASSSGGTGGVNEKLFF. Supplemented by reference TRBV5-5 and TRBJ1-4, the full variable domain reads DAGVTQSPTHLIKTRGQQVTLRCSPISGHKSVSWYQQVLGQGPQFIFQYYEKEERGRGNFPDRFSARQFPNYSSELNVNALLLGDSALYLCASSSGGTGGVNEKLFFGSGTQLSVL.

The chain recombines TRBV4-1 with TRBJ2-7, with a weak D call TRBD2 (5 bases). This CDR3 spans 15 amino acids. Per germline, CDR1 MGHRA and CDR2 YSYEKL. Trimming shortened V by 2 bases and J by 2 bases, and 13 bases separated the two germline ends. CDR3 loop: CASSQPGPSPYEQYF. CDR3 sequence (DNA): TGCGCCAGCAGCCAACCCGGGCCTAGCCCCTACGAGCAGTACTTC.

The chain employs TRBV6-5 and TRBJ2-7, with TRBD1 matching 8 bases. The ends lost 7 bases at V and 7 bases at J; junction bases unmatched: 12. Germline values: CDR1 MNHEY, CDR2 SVGAGI. This CDR3 comprises 14 residues. The CDR3 nucleotides are TGTGCCAGCACCCAACCCCAGGGGGCGGGGGAGCAGTACTTC. Its protein is CASTQPQGAGEQYF.

The rearrangement joins TRBV18 to TRBJ2-7; no firm D call. This CDR3 comprises 14 residues. Germline V gives CDR1 KGHSH, CDR2 LQKENI. Deletions cut 3 bases from V and 0 bases from J, with 9 bases between. The DNA for the CDR3 is TGTGCCAGCTCACCTGGGCCAAGCTCCTACGAGCAGTACTTC. Amino acid sequence: CASSPGPSSYEQYF.

This chain links TRBV7-2 with TRBJ1-6, with 8 bases matching TRBD1. Unmatched junction bases numbered 9, after V lost 5 bases and J lost 9 bases. CDR3 length equals 15 residues. The V gene's germline CDR1 is SGHTA and CDR2 FQGNSA. The CDR3 DNA sequence: TGTGCCAGCAGCCCTTTAGGAACAGGGGGTTCACCCCTCCACTTT. Its protein product is CASSPLGTGGSPLHF.

This sequence joins TRBV15 and TRBJ2-5; 7 nucleotides align to TRBD1. Per the germline V gene, CDR1 is LNHNV and CDR2 is YYDKDF (reference sequence). V was clipped by 3 bases and J by 5 bases; unmatched bases: 12. This CDR3 contains 16 residues. The CDR3 reads CATSSPGTAKGETQYF. Here the CDR3 DNA reads TGTGCCACCAGCAGTCCCGGGACAGCGAAAGGGGAGACCCAGTACTTC.

This clone occurred once. The V and J genes are TRBV10-3 and TRBJ2-7; 9 bases are a match to TRBD1. Per the germline V gene, CDR1 is ENHRY and CDR2 is SYGVKD. V was pared by 0 bases and J by 6 bases, with 9 bases of the junction left unmatched. This CDR3 region has 16 residues. Here the CDR3 DNA reads TGTGCCATCAGTGAGTCGTCCTGGGACAGGGTCGCCGAGCAGTACTTC. Amino acids: CAISESSWDRVAEQYF.

This chain links TRBV5-1 with TRBJ2-1; 7 bases agree with TRBD2. Trimming took 2 bases from V and 0 from J; bases not matched to a gene: 11. CDR1 and CDR2 from the germline V gene are SGHRS and YFSETQ. The CDR3 consists of 18 residues. CDR3 in amino acids: CASSFRGGGVSSYNEQFF. The CDR3 DNA reads as TGCGCCAGCAGCTTTCGTGGGGGAGGGGTAAGCTCCTACAATGAGCAGTTCTTC.

V is TRBV28 and J is TRBJ1-4; 10 nucleotides align to TRBD1. The CDR3 is 15 amino acids. From germline, CDR1 is MDHEN and CDR2 SYDVKM. Trimming cost V 5 bases and J 10 bases; bases outside gene matches: 10. The chain's CDR3 is CASSTDRGAVGKLFF. The CDR3 coding sequence is TGTGCCAGCAGTACGGACAGGGGGGCTGTCGGAAAACTGTTTTTT.

The rearrangement joins TRBV5-1 to TRBJ1-2; no definite D call. This CDR3 has 13 amino acids. CDR1 and CDR2 from the germline V gene are SGHRS and YFSETQ. The V end lost 0 bases, the J end lost 3 bases, and 6 bases lay between the germline ends. CDR3: CASSLDRDYGYTF. For the CDR3, the DNA is TGCGCCAGCAGCTTGGACCGCGACTATGGCTACACCTTC.

The rearrangement links TRBV6-5 to TRBJ2-3; D perhaps matches TRBD1 (5 bases). There are 15 residues in the CDR3. CDR1 is MNHEY, CDR2 SVGAGI, per germline. V was trimmed by 0 bases and J by 1 base, leaving 8 bases between them. CDR3 nucleotide sequence: TGTGCCAGCAGTTACTCAGGGGTCGGCACAGATACGCAGTATTTT. As protein: CASSYSGVGTDTQYF.

V usage is TRBV5-6 and J usage is TRBJ1-1; the D is unclear. The CDR3 has 14 residues. CDR1 is SGHDT, CDR2 YYEEEE, per germline. V was cut by 1 base and J by 1 base, with 8 bases left in between. The CDR3 nucleotides read TGTGCCAGCAGCTTGAGGACGGCGAACACTGAAGCTTTCTTT. Residues: CASSLRTANTEAFF.

The chain links TRBV6-5 to TRBJ1-1; D is ambiguous. The length of the CDR3 is 15 residues. Trimming removed 4 bases at V and 4 bases at J, with 16 bases between. The V gene's germline CDR1 is MNHEY and CDR2 SVGAGI. The CDR3 DNA reads as TGTGCCAGCAGTTTCGGACCTTGGAGTAGCACTGAAGCTTTCTTT. Protein product: CASSFGPWSSTEAFF.

This sequence joins TRBV6-1 and TRBJ2-1; the match to TRBD2 covers 7 bases. In germline, CDR1 is MNHNS, CDR2 SASEGT. The CDR3 totals 15 residues. V was clipped by 4 bases and J by 0 bases; unmatched bases: 3. Here the CDR3 reads CASSASGGSYNEQFF. In DNA, the CDR3 is TGTGCCAGCAGTGCTAGCGGAGGCTCCTACAATGAGCAGTTCTTC.

V usage is TRBV18 and J usage is TRBJ2-3; D gene unclear. The CDR3 spans 16 residues. Germline loops: CDR1 KGHSH, CDR2 LQKENI. V was trimmed by 0 bases and J by 7 bases, leaving 17 bases between them. The CDR3 DNA follows: TGTGCCAGCTCACCACCGTTGGCGGCCAAAGGAAATACGCAGTATTTT. The encoded protein is CASSPPLAAKGNTQYF.

The chain joins TRBV7-8 to TRBJ2-1; 9 bases match TRBD1. Looked up from germline, CDR1 is SGHVS and CDR2 is FQNEAQ. J gave up 3 bases and V 1 base, and 7 bases lay outside the gene matches. The CDR3 spans 17 residues. The CDR3 region is CASSLGGTGSNYNEQFF. The CDR3 region has the DNA TGTGCCAGCAGCTTAGGTGGGACAGGGTCAAACTACAATGAGCAGTTCTTC. The entire variable domain, with the rest obtained from reference TRBV7-8 and TRBJ2-1, is as follows: GAGVSQSPRYKVAKRGQDVALRCDPISGHVSLFWYQQALGQGPEFLTYFQNEAQLDKSGLPSDRFFAERPEGSVSTLKIQRTQQEDSAVYLCASSLGGTGSNYNEQFFGPGTRLTVL.